The clone carrying this TCR beta chain has just a few counts. What it binds is not known. The data stem from a study of response to subunit inactivated influenza vaccine. General observations from the study: The authors proposed limited new T cell recruitment per seasonal influenza vaccination.

TCRdb fed the RT-PCR reads into MiXCR, producing one record per CDR3 protein. This table has 530,000 or so distinct CDR3 sequences, 13% to 15% appearing once. The CDR3 has 17 amino acids. Per the germline V gene, CDR1 is MNHEY and CDR2 is SVGEGT. Trimming at V came to 0 bases and at J to 1 base, leaving 8 bases not matched to a gene. Material: PBMCs from blood, obtained 11 to 12 days after vaccination. This TCR came from a man aged 45 to 65 who received an inactivated influenza vaccine. The chain links TRBV6-2 or TRBV6-3 to TRBJ2-7; 8 nucleotides line up with TRBD1. For the CDR3, the DNA is TGTGCCAGCAGTTACTCGAGTAAAGGACAGGGTTCCTACGAGCAGTACTTC. It yields the protein CASSYSSKGQGSYEQYF.